The rows below give T cell receptor beta chains drawn from one sample of a study of OX40 agonist ivuxolimab in advanced cancers. This table comes from immunoSEQ multiplex PCR, and its TCRdb copy is limited to in-frame clones, with some not included. The sample consists of around 56,000 clones, roughly three quarters of them appearing once. Material: CD4+ or CD8+ T cells sorted from blood, obtained in a trial of the OX40 agonist ivuxolimab. Every receptor here comes from an adult with an advanced solid tumor such as melanoma, head and neck, liver or kidney cancer. Each CDR3 is given with its conserved first and last residue. The D gene is left open where the match is weak. The size of a clone is reported for some rows only, either as once, few or many, or as a class for expanded clones.

d_gene	len	v_gene	j_gene	abundance	CDR3aa	CDR3nt
.	15	TRBV5-8	TRBJ1-2	.	CASSLVQSPNYGYTF	TGTGCCAGCAGCTTGGTCCAGTCCCCTAACTATGGCTACACCTTC
.	14	TRBV19	TRBJ2-1	.	CASSTPGPYNEQFF	TGTGCCAGTAGTACGCCGGGACCGTACAATGAGCAGTTCTTC
TRBD1	18	TRBV7-9	TRBJ1-2	.	CASSLRGARDRRWYGYTF	TGTGCCAGCAGCTTACGAGGGGCCCGGGACAGGCGGTGGTATGGCTACACCTTC
TRBD2	16	TRBV18	TRBJ2-3	.	CASSPLAGVQTDTQYF	TGTGCCAGCTCACCTCTCGCGGGAGTCCAAACAGATACGCAGTATTTT
.	14	TRBV5-1	TRBJ2-3	.	CASSLAIFGDTQYF	TGCGCCAGCAGCTTAGCTATTTTTGGAGATACGCAGTATTTT
.	14	TRBV15	TRBJ1-2	.	CATSTSGLRYGYTF	TGTGCCACCAGCACTTCGGGACTCCGCTATGGCTACACCTTC
.	13	TRBV27	TRBJ2-7	.	CASSLLGPYEQYF	TGTGCCAGCAGTTTATTAGGGCCCTACGAGCAGTACTTC
.	13	TRBV2	TRBJ2-7	once	CASSEIAGYEQYF	TGTGCCAGCAGTGAAATTGCTGGCTACGAGCAGTACTTC
TRBD1	15	TRBV6-5	TRBJ2-7	.	CASSYRGGGSYEQYF	TGTGCCAGCAGTTACCGAGGGGGCGGATCCTACGAGCAGTACTTC
.	13	TRBV19	TRBJ1-5	.	CASSPQGGQPQHF	TGTGCCAGTAGCCCCCAGGGTGGTCAGCCCCAGCATTTT
.	13	TRBV7-2	TRBJ1-1	.	CASSRDQGTEAFF	TGTGCCAGCAGCCGCGACCAGGGGACTGAAGCTTTCTTT
.	13	TRBV5-8	TRBJ1-5	.	CASSLDGNQPQHF	TGTGCCAGCAGCTTGGATGGCAATCAGCCCCAGCATTTT
TRBD2	16	TRBV18	TRBJ2-7	.	CASSPLASGNGYEQYF	TGTGCCAGCTCACCACTGGCTAGCGGGAACGGTTACGAGCAGTACTTC
TRBD1	16	TRBV30	TRBJ1-4	.	CAWSSGITGGVEKLFF	TGTGCCTGGAGTAGTGGCATAACAGGGGGCGTTGAAAAACTGTTTTTT
.	14	TRBV28	TRBJ2-2	once	CASSFAGYTGELFF	TGTGCCAGCAGTTTTGCGGGATACACCGGGGAGCTGTTTTTT
.	14	TRBV2	TRBJ1-5	.	CASSREYSNQPQHF	TGTGCCAGCAGCCGCGAGTATAGCAATCAGCCCCAGCATTTT
.	14	TRBV6-6	TRBJ1-4	.	CASSYSLQGQKLFF	TGTGCCAGCAGTTACTCGTTGCAGGGGCAAAAACTGTTTTTT
.	11	TRBV9	TRBJ2-1	.	CASRRGNEQFF	TGTGCCAGCAGGAGGGGGAATGAGCAGTTCTTC
.	14	TRBV15	TRBJ1-2	.	CATSRDLAGYGYTF	TGTGCCACCAGCAGAGATCTCGCAGGGTATGGCTACACCTTC
.	15	TRBV9	TRBJ2-1	.	CASSVQAAWGNEQFF	TGTGCCAGCAGCGTTCAAGCGGCGTGGGGTAATGAGCAGTTCTTC
.	15	TRBV4-1	TRBJ1-2	few	CASSTPGLSANGYTF	TGCGCCAGCAGCACTCCGGGACTATCGGCCAATGGCTACACCTTC
.	16	TRBV7-8	TRBJ2-7	.	CASSKSVPQGNDEQYF	TGTGCCAGCAGCAAGTCGGTGCCCCAGGGTAACGACGAGCAGTACTTC
TRBD1	15	TRBV5-1	TRBJ1-1	.	CASSLGLQGITEAFF	TGCGCCAGCAGCTTGGGTTTACAGGGGATCACTGAAGCTTTCTTT
TRBD2	15	TRBV6-1	TRBJ2-7	.	CASSEYAGGAYEQYF	TGTGCCAGCAGTGAATATGCGGGGGGGGCCTACGAGCAGTACTTC
.	13	TRBV2	TRBJ1-1	.	CASSPFGNTEAFF	TGTGCCAGCAGCCCCTTTGGTAACACTGAAGCTTTCTTT
.	16	TRBV19	TRBJ2-7	.	CASSMGGRGLPYEQYF	TGTGCCAGTAGTATGGGAGGCAGGGGGTTACCGTACGAGCAGTACTTC
TRBD1	11	TRBV6-8	TRBJ1-2	.	CASSLTGKTDF	TGTGCCAGCAGTCTGACAGGGAAGACGGACTTC
.	14	TRBV2	TRBJ1-2	.	CASSEGRTNYGYTF	TGTGCCAGCAGTGAGGGCAGAACTAACTATGGCTACACCTTC
TRBD1	15	TRBV11-3	TRBJ1-4	.	CASLLLTGKKEKLFF	TGTGCCAGCCTCCTCCTGACAGGGAAAAAAGAAAAACTGTTTTTT
.	14	TRBV2	TRBJ2-3	.	CASRRVTSTDTQYF	TGTGCCAGCCGCCGCGTCACTAGCACAGATACGCAGTATTTT
.	15	TRBV6-6	TRBJ2-2	.	CASRTGDRVTGELFF	TGTGCCAGCAGGACGGGAGACAGGGTCACCGGGGAGCTGTTTTTT
.	15	TRBV2	TRBJ1-1	many	CASSEVGDEDTEAFF	TGTGCCAGCAGTGAAGTCGGGGACGAGGACACTGAAGCTTTCTTT
.	12	TRBV6-6	TRBJ1-5	.	CASSRGNQPQHF	TGTGCCAGCAGTCGAGGGAATCAGCCCCAGCATTTT
TRBD1	15	TRBV6-5	TRBJ1-5	.	CASSSRTGNNQPQHF	TGTGCCAGCAGTTCACGGACAGGGAATAATCAGCCCCAGCATTTT
.	13	TRBV4-1	TRBJ1-4	.	CASSPTRTEKLFF	TGCGCCAGCAGCCCGACACGGACTGAAAAACTGTTTTTT
.	14	TRBV11-2	TRBJ2-7	.	CASSLDGRTYEQYF	TGTGCCAGCAGCTTAGACGGCCGGACCTACGAGCAGTACTTC
.	12	TRBV19	TRBJ1-2	.	CASSTENRVGTF	TGTGCCAGTAGTACCGAAAACAGGGTAGGCACCTTC
TRBD1	15	TRBV4-2	TRBJ2-7	.	CASSQYAGGGGEQYF	TGTGCCAGCAGCCAATATGCAGGGGGCGGAGGCGAGCAGTACTTC
.	14	TRBV6-5	TRBJ1-2	few	CASRHRDGSYGYTF	TGTGCCAGCAGACACCGGGACGGATCTTATGGCTACACCTTC
.	15	TRBV30	TRBJ1-1	.	CAWSAAGAGPTEAFF	TGTGCCTGGAGTGCCGCCGGGGCCGGCCCCACTGAAGCTTTCTTT
.	19	TRBV15	TRBJ1-4	.	CATSRDRIGYSATNEKLFF	TGTGCCACCAGCAGAGATAGGATAGGGTATAGTGCAACTAATGAAAAACTGTTTTTT